Listed below are T cell receptor beta chains from one sample, sequenced in a study of OX40 agonist ivuxolimab in advanced cancers. Produced via immunoSEQ multiplex PCR; TCRdb's table is partial and in-frame only. This table holds tens of thousands of clones, 65% to 85% found once. The sample consisted of CD4+ or CD8+ T cells sorted from blood, taken in a trial of the OX40 agonist ivuxolimab. Receptors originate from an adult with an advanced solid tumor such as melanoma, head and neck, liver or kidney cancer. CDR3s include the opening cysteine and the closing phenylalanine or tryptophan.

j_gene: TRBJ1-5
v_gene: TRBV2
CDR3aa: CASSEVLTLYSNQPQHF

j_gene: TRBJ2-1
v_gene: TRBV20-1
CDR3aa: CSARGSGEQFF

j_gene: TRBJ2-7
v_gene: TRBV5-4
CDR3aa: CASSLGQGDSYEQYF

j_gene: TRBJ1-5
v_gene: TRBV6-6
CDR3aa: CASSTRDRGNQPQHF

j_gene: TRBJ2-7
v_gene: TRBV11-2
CDR3aa: CASSSSGTGVHEQYF

j_gene: TRBJ1-4
v_gene: TRBV18
CDR3aa: CASSLQTSGTAATNEKLFF

j_gene: TRBJ2-7
v_gene: TRBV7-3
CDR3aa: CASSLTGGGSYEQYF

j_gene: TRBJ1-2
v_gene: TRBV7-2
CDR3aa: CASSLEWGYTF

j_gene: TRBJ2-1
v_gene: TRBV5-1
CDR3aa: CASSRDTRDEQFF

j_gene: TRBJ2-1
v_gene: TRBV9
CDR3aa: CASSHRTLPPNEQFF

j_gene: TRBJ2-2
v_gene: TRBV18
CDR3aa: CASSPGGGNGELFF

j_gene: TRBJ2-7
v_gene: TRBV6-1
CDR3aa: CASSDRTGHSYEQYF

j_gene: TRBJ2-1
v_gene: TRBV4-1
CDR3aa: CASSQEPDRGYNEQFF

j_gene: TRBJ2-5
v_gene: TRBV7-3
CDR3aa: CASSQGGQETQYF

j_gene: TRBJ1-6
v_gene: TRBV7-9
CDR3aa: CASSLAPGLGNSPLHF

j_gene: TRBJ2-3
v_gene: TRBV19
CDR3aa: CAAGPLAGASTDTQYF

j_gene: TRBJ1-4
v_gene: TRBV5-4
CDR3aa: CASSLVGGEKLFF

j_gene: TRBJ2-1
v_gene: TRBV12-5
CDR3aa: CASGLVRGLPGGNNEQFF

j_gene: TRBJ2-7
v_gene: TRBV5-4
CDR3aa: CASSQDEGTSYEQYF

j_gene: TRBJ2-1
v_gene: TRBV20-1
CDR3aa: CSARDPPEQFF

j_gene: TRBJ1-1
v_gene: TRBV5-1
CDR3aa: CASSSLTGDTEAFF

j_gene: TRBJ1-2
v_gene: TRBV2
CDR3aa: CASSVGTGDGYTF

j_gene: TRBJ1-1
v_gene: TRBV2
CDR3aa: CASILPTGEGTEAFF

j_gene: TRBJ2-3
v_gene: TRBV9
CDR3aa: CASSVRLRGGESTDTQYF

j_gene: TRBJ1-1
v_gene: TRBV10-2
CDR3aa: CASREPRMNTEAFF

j_gene: TRBJ2-5
v_gene: TRBV7-9
CDR3aa: CASSKGQGGRETQYF

j_gene: TRBJ2-7
v_gene: TRBV7-8
CDR3aa: CASSPPDRSAYEQYF

j_gene: TRBJ2-3
v_gene: TRBV27
CDR3aa: CASSGRLRSDTQYF

j_gene: TRBJ1-6
v_gene: TRBV7-3
CDR3aa: CASSLGQGQGSPLHF